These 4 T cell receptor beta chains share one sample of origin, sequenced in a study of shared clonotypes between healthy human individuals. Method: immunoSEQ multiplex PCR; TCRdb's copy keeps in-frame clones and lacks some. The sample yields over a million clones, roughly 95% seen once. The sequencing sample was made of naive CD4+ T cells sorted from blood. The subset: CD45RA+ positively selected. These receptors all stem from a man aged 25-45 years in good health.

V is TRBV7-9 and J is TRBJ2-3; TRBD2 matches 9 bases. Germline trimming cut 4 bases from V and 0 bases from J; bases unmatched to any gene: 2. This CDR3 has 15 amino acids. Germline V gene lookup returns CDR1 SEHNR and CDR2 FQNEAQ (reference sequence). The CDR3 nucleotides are TGTGCCAGCAGCTACGGGACTAGCAGCACAGATACGCAGTATTTT. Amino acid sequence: CASSYGTSSTDTQYF.

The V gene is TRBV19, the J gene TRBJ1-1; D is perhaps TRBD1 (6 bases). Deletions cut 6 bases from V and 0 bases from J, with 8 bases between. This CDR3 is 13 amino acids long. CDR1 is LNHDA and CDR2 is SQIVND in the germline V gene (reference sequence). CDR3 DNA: TGTGCCAGTAGGGGACACATGAACACTGAAGCTTTCTTT. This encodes CASRGHMNTEAFF.

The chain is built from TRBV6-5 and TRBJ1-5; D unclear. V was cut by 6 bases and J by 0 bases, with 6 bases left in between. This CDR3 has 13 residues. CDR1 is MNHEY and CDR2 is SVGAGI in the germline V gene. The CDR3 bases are TGTGCCAGCAGCGATGGTAGCAATCAGCCCCAGCATTTT. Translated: CASSDGSNQPQHF.

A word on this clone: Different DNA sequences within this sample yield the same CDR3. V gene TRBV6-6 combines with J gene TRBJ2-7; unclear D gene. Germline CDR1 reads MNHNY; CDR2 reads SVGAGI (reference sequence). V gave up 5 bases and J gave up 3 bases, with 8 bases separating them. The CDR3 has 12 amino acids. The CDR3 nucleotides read TGTGCCAGCAGTCCGGACGGCTACGAGCAGTACTTC. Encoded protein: CASSPDGYEQYF.